This TCR beta chain emerged from a study of T cell repertoires in cytomegalovirus infection. Study as a whole: TCR beta signatures that were public indicated CMV infection and matching HLA type.

On this clonotype itself: Its antigen is unknown.

Study conclusions and caveats: Summed frequency of shared TCR beta families picked out CMV carriers who also had the relevant HLA. The ex vivo response was dominated by HLA-C-restricted CMV-specific TCR beta clonotypes.

V was pared by 2 bases and J by 7 bases, with 14 bases between. Germline CDR1 and CDR2: SQVTM and ANQGSEA. This CDR3 comprises 13 residues. TCRdb re-called the reads through MiXCR, storing one row per CDR3 protein. The profile shows about 250,000 distinct CDR3 sequences, about 17% of them singletons. What was sequenced was CD8+ T cells from PBMCs. The chain couples TRBV29-1 to TRBJ2-5; no clear D. The receptor was derived from a human donor in good health (CMV status not recorded). Some clones in this sample may be carry-over from other donors' samples. DNA for the CDR3: TGCAGCGTTGAAAGTCCCTTAACGCGGACCCAGTACTTC. It yields the protein CSVESPLTRTQYF.